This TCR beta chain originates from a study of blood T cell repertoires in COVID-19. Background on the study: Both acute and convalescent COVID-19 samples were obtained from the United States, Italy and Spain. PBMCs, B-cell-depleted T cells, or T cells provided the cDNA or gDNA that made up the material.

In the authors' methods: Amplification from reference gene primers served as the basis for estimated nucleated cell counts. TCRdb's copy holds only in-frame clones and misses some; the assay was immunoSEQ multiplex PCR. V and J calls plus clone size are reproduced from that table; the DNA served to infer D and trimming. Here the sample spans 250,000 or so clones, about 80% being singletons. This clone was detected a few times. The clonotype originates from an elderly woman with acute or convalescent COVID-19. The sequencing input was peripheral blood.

The CDR3 DNA is TGTGCCAGCAGCCAAGACAATGGACGGACTATGGGAGGCTACACCTTC. This translates into CASSQDNGRTMGGYTF. The V gene is TRBV4-2, the J gene TRBJ1-2; no clear D. The V gene's germline CDR1 is LGHNA and CDR2 YNFKEQ. The CDR3 sequence is 16 residues long. Trimming pared 0 bases from V and 8 bases from J, leaving 19 bases between.